Listed below are T cell receptor beta chains from one sample, sequenced in a study of blood T cell repertoires in COVID-19. Clones were sequenced by immunoSEQ multiplex PCR, and TCRdb holds only the in-frame ones, with some missing. The sample yields approximately 200,000 clones, 84% seen once. The sample comprised peripheral blood. These receptors were obtained from an elderly woman with COVID-19, enrolled during active disease. Both conserved end residues are part of each CDR3. A D gene is named only where the DNA matches it firmly. For some rows the clone size is stated as once, few or many, or as a class when expanded; others skip it.

j_call: TRBJ2-7; v_call: TRBV7-2; d_call: TRBD2; clone_size: few; cdr3_nt: TGTGCCAGCAGCTTAGTCGGACTAGCGAGCGAGCAGTACTTC; cdr3_aa: CASSLVGLASEQYF
j_call: TRBJ1-1; v_call: TRBV7-2; d_call: TRBD1; clone_size: -; cdr3_nt: TGTGCCAGCAGCCCCTCCCGATTTCGGGACAGGGTGAACACTGAAGCTTTCTTT; cdr3_aa: CASSPSRFRDRVNTEAFF
j_call: TRBJ2-1; v_call: TRBV11-2; d_call: TRBD2; clone_size: -; cdr3_nt: TGTGCCAGCAGCTGGGCAGCGGGGAAGTACAATGAGCAGTTCTTC; cdr3_aa: CASSWAAGKYNEQFF
j_call: TRBJ2-2; v_call: TRBV5-4; d_call: -; clone_size: -; cdr3_nt: TGTGCCAGCAGCCTAAAAACTAGCAGGGCGGACACCGGGGAGCTGTTTTTT; cdr3_aa: CASSLKTSRADTGELFF
j_call: TRBJ2-1; v_call: TRBV10-2; d_call: TRBD1; clone_size: -; cdr3_nt: TGCGCCAGCAGTGACCCGTCCCGGGACAGGGTCGATGAGCAGTTCTTC; cdr3_aa: CASSDPSRDRVDEQFF
j_call: TRBJ2-1; v_call: TRBV5-1; d_call: -; clone_size: -; cdr3_nt: TGCGCCAGCAGCCCAGTAGCTTCCTACAATGAGCAGTTCTTC; cdr3_aa: CASSPVASYNEQFF
j_call: TRBJ1-1; v_call: TRBV7-3; d_call: -; clone_size: few; cdr3_nt: TGTGCCAGCAGCTTAGAACAGAACACTGAAGCTTTCTTT; cdr3_aa: CASSLEQNTEAFF
j_call: TRBJ1-2; v_call: TRBV7-9; d_call: -; clone_size: once; cdr3_nt: TGTGCCAGCAGCTTAGAGACAGCCGGGGGGTACACCTTC; cdr3_aa: CASSLETAGGYTF
j_call: TRBJ1-5; v_call: TRBV2; d_call: -; clone_size: -; cdr3_nt: TGTGCCAGCAGCAGGGACGCCGGGGGTCAGCCCCAGCATTTT; cdr3_aa: CASSRDAGGQPQHF
j_call: TRBJ1-3; v_call: TRBV7-2; d_call: -; clone_size: -; cdr3_nt: TGTGCCAGCAGCAGAGGAGGGGTGATCTCTGGAAACACCATATATTTT; cdr3_aa: CASSRGGVISGNTIYF
j_call: TRBJ1-2; v_call: TRBV6-6; d_call: -; clone_size: -; cdr3_nt: TGTGCCAGCAGCCGACGAGGGAAGCGGGACACCTATAACTATGGCTACACCTTC; cdr3_aa: CASSRRGKRDTYNYGYTF
j_call: TRBJ2-3; v_call: TRBV5-1; d_call: -; clone_size: -; cdr3_nt: TGCGCCAGCAGCTTGCCAGAAGATACGCAGTATTTT; cdr3_aa: CASSLPEDTQYF
j_call: TRBJ2-1; v_call: TRBV2; d_call: -; clone_size: -; cdr3_nt: TGTGCCAGCAAACGTTACCCTAAGCAAGATGAGCAGTTCTTC; cdr3_aa: CASKRYPKQDEQFF
j_call: TRBJ2-6; v_call: TRBV6-1; d_call: -; clone_size: once; cdr3_nt: TGTGCCAGCAGTGAAGCGCGAACTACTGGGGCCAACGTCCTGACTTTC; cdr3_aa: CASSEARTTGANVLTF
j_call: TRBJ1-5; v_call: TRBV5-1; d_call: -; clone_size: -; cdr3_nt: TGCGCCAGCAGCTCGATGGCAGGGAATCAGCCCCAGCATTTT; cdr3_aa: CASSSMAGNQPQHF
j_call: TRBJ2-7; v_call: TRBV6-5; d_call: -; clone_size: -; cdr3_nt: TGTGCCAGCAGTTACTCGAACGGCAGGGGGGTTTTGGCGCAGTACTTC; cdr3_aa: CASSYSNGRGVLAQYF
j_call: TRBJ2-2; v_call: TRBV19; d_call: -; clone_size: -; cdr3_nt: TGTGCCAGTGGGGGGGGCTCTGCGGGTATGATCGGGGAGCTGTTTTTT; cdr3_aa: CASGGGSAGMIGELFF
j_call: TRBJ1-4; v_call: TRBV6-5; d_call: TRBD1; clone_size: -; cdr3_nt: TGTGCCAGCAGTTACTCACCGACAGGGGGGGACGGAAAACTGTTTTTT; cdr3_aa: CASSYSPTGGDGKLFF
j_call: TRBJ2-5; v_call: TRBV11-3; d_call: -; clone_size: -; cdr3_nt: TGTGCCAGCAGCTCCTCCAGCGGGTCTGGGGAGACCCAGTACTTC; cdr3_aa: CASSSSSGSGETQYF
j_call: TRBJ1-1; v_call: TRBV28; d_call: TRBD1; clone_size: -; cdr3_nt: TGTGCCAGCAGTACACGACAGGGGAACACTGAAGCTTTCTTT; cdr3_aa: CASSTRQGNTEAFF
j_call: TRBJ1-2; v_call: TRBV28; d_call: -; clone_size: -; cdr3_nt: TGTGCCAGCAGTCGACAGCAGTTCCTGCAATATGGCTACACCTTC; cdr3_aa: CASSRQQFLQYGYTF
j_call: TRBJ1-3; v_call: TRBV6-1; d_call: -; clone_size: -; cdr3_nt: TGTGCCAGCAGTGAGGGGGGTATGGGGCAGGTTGGCGGAAACACCATATATTTT; cdr3_aa: CASSEGGMGQVGGNTIYF
j_call: TRBJ2-5; v_call: TRBV4-1; d_call: -; clone_size: -; cdr3_nt: TGCGCCAGCAGCCTACAAAGCGCCCACCAAGAGACCCAGTACTTC; cdr3_aa: CASSLQSAHQETQYF
j_call: TRBJ2-1; v_call: TRBV7-2; d_call: -; clone_size: -; cdr3_nt: TGTGCCAGCAGCTTAGAGGGGACTTATCAGTTCTTC; cdr3_aa: CASSLEGTYQFF
j_call: TRBJ2-5; v_call: TRBV7-2; d_call: -; clone_size: once; cdr3_nt: TGTGCCAGCAGCTTAGACCCAGCACACAGGGAGACCCAGTACTTC; cdr3_aa: CASSLDPAHRETQYF
j_call: TRBJ1-3; v_call: TRBV7-2; d_call: -; clone_size: -; cdr3_nt: TGTGCCAGCAGCTTCGGAATCACAGGGGGAAACACCATATATTTT; cdr3_aa: CASSFGITGGNTIYF
j_call: TRBJ2-2; v_call: TRBV5-4; d_call: -; clone_size: few; cdr3_nt: TGTGCCAGCAGCATTCCCGACAGAAACACCGGGGAGCTGTTTTTT; cdr3_aa: CASSIPDRNTGELFF
j_call: TRBJ1-1; v_call: TRBV19; d_call: -; clone_size: many; cdr3_nt: TGTGCCAGTAGTCAAAACGGGGTGACTGAAGCTTTCTTT; cdr3_aa: CASSQNGVTEAFF
j_call: TRBJ1-5; v_call: TRBV24-1; d_call: -; clone_size: -; cdr3_nt: TGTGCCACCAGTGATTCAGGGGCAACAGGGCAGCCCCAGCATTTT; cdr3_aa: CATSDSGATGQPQHF
j_call: TRBJ1-3; v_call: TRBV20-1; d_call: -; clone_size: -; cdr3_nt: TGCAGTGCTAGTGACAACAGGGTTCAAAAAGGAGGAAACACCATATATTTT; cdr3_aa: CSASDNRVQKGGNTIYF
j_call: TRBJ1-3; v_call: TRBV4-2; d_call: -; clone_size: few; cdr3_nt: TGTGCCAGCAGCCAAGACAGGGTTTCTGGAAACACCATATATTTT; cdr3_aa: CASSQDRVSGNTIYF
j_call: TRBJ1-5; v_call: TRBV7-9; d_call: TRBD1; clone_size: -; cdr3_nt: TGTGCCAGCAGTCCCGGGACAGGGGTGAAGAGCAATCAGCCCCAGCATTTT; cdr3_aa: CASSPGTGVKSNQPQHF
j_call: TRBJ2-3; v_call: TRBV6-5; d_call: -; clone_size: -; cdr3_nt: TGTGCCAGCAGCCGCCAGGCATACACAGATACGCAGTATTTT; cdr3_aa: CASSRQAYTDTQYF
j_call: TRBJ1-1; v_call: TRBV19; d_call: TRBD1; clone_size: -; cdr3_nt: TGTGCCAGTAGAGCCCAGGACAGGGGGCGAAACACTGAAGCTTTCTTT; cdr3_aa: CASRAQDRGRNTEAFF
j_call: TRBJ1-6; v_call: TRBV6-5; d_call: -; clone_size: -; cdr3_nt: TGTGCCAGCATGAACCCAGGGAAAAGCTCACCCCTCCACTTT; cdr3_aa: CASMNPGKSSPLHF
j_call: TRBJ2-5; v_call: TRBV5-1; d_call: -; clone_size: -; cdr3_nt: TGCGCCAGCAACGTTGGCCAGGGGAATGTGGCAGAGACCCAGTACTTC; cdr3_aa: CASNVGQGNVAETQYF
j_call: TRBJ1-5; v_call: TRBV27; d_call: TRBD1; clone_size: -; cdr3_nt: TGTGCCAGCAGTTTACTTGGCGCGGGACAGGGTCGTACTAGAAGCAATCAGCCCCAGCATTTT; cdr3_aa: CASSLLGAGQGRTRSNQPQHF
j_call: TRBJ1-4; v_call: TRBV10-3; d_call: TRBD1; clone_size: -; cdr3_nt: TGTGCCATCGGACAGGGTACTAATGAAAAACTGTTTTTT; cdr3_aa: CAIGQGTNEKLFF
j_call: TRBJ1-1; v_call: TRBV7-2; d_call: TRBD1; clone_size: -; cdr3_nt: TGTGCCAGCAGCTTAGACCCCGGGACAGGGGGCGAATCCTTT; cdr3_aa: CASSLDPGTGGESF
j_call: TRBJ2-6; v_call: TRBV18; d_call: TRBD1; clone_size: -; cdr3_nt: TGTGCCAGCTCACCAAGTACGGGACAGCGAAGCTCTGGGGCCAACGTCCTGACTTTC; cdr3_aa: CASSPSTGQRSSGANVLTF
j_call: TRBJ1-3; v_call: TRBV7-2; d_call: -; clone_size: -; cdr3_nt: TGTGCCAGCAGCCTGGAGAGTGAATTACATTTT; cdr3_aa: CASSLESELHF
j_call: TRBJ1-5; v_call: TRBV18; d_call: TRBD1; clone_size: few; cdr3_nt: TGTGCCAGCTCGGAGGGACAGGGGAATCAGCCCCAGCATTTT; cdr3_aa: CASSEGQGNQPQHF
j_call: TRBJ2-5; v_call: TRBV15; d_call: -; clone_size: -; cdr3_nt: TGTGCCACCAGCAGAGATGACAGCCGAGGGACCCAGTACTTC; cdr3_aa: CATSRDDSRGTQYF
j_call: TRBJ1-2; v_call: TRBV28; d_call: -; clone_size: -; cdr3_nt: TGTGCCAGCAGATCCTCGGGCAGGGACTATGGCTACACCTTC; cdr3_aa: CASRSSGRDYGYTF
j_call: TRBJ2-7; v_call: TRBV19; d_call: -; clone_size: -; cdr3_nt: TGTGCCAGTAGTATGGGAGGACACGAGCAGTACTTC; cdr3_aa: CASSMGGHEQYF
j_call: TRBJ2-2; v_call: TRBV19; d_call: TRBD1; clone_size: -; cdr3_nt: TGTGCCAGTAGTGCCCCCGGGACAGGGAATGCCGGGGAGCTGTTTTTT; cdr3_aa: CASSAPGTGNAGELFF
j_call: TRBJ2-2; v_call: TRBV2; d_call: -; clone_size: -; cdr3_nt: TGTGCCAGCAGTGTTGTCCGGGATACGAACACCGGGGAGCTGTTTTTT; cdr3_aa: CASSVVRDTNTGELFF
j_call: TRBJ2-7; v_call: TRBV3-1/TRBV3-2; d_call: TRBD2; clone_size: -; cdr3_nt: TGTGCCAGCAGCCGAGTCGGGGGGGGGCACTACGAGCAGTACTTC; cdr3_aa: CASSRVGGGHYEQYF
j_call: TRBJ1-1; v_call: TRBV6-5; d_call: -; clone_size: few; cdr3_nt: TGTGCCAGCAGTTTTTTGACAGAGAACACTGAAGCTTTCTTT; cdr3_aa: CASSFLTENTEAFF